This TCR beta chain was sequenced in a study of blood T cell repertoires in COVID-19. The overall study: Spain, Italy and the United States supplied samples that represented acute and convalescent COVID-19. The cDNA or gDNA used as material had been derived from T cells, B-cell-depleted T cells, or PBMCs.

Germline V gene lookup returns CDR1 MNHEY and CDR2 SVGAGI. The CDR3 consists of 14 residues. V lost 5 bases to trimming and J lost 5 bases; unmatched junction nucleotides: 6. As originally analysed: It was from reference gene primer amplification that nucleated cell counts were estimated. Produced via immunoSEQ multiplex PCR; TCRdb's table is partial and in-frame only. Clonal size and the V and J genes are those of that table, whereas D and trimming came from the DNA. The sample lists approximately 150,000 clones, about 87% occurring once. The receptor comes from a woman aged 45-65 years with active or convalescent COVID-19. The sequencing sample was made of peripheral blood. This chain joins TRBV6-5 and TRBJ1-1; TRBD1 matches 9 bases. The CDR3 DNA reads TGTGCCAGCAGTAGGACAGGGGAGAGAACTGAAGCTTTCTTT. Translation gives CASSRTGERTEAFF.